This T cell receptor beta chain comes out of a study of CD8 T cells in ankylosing spondylitis. The study's findings and limits: Earlier authors reported some of these motif variants in reactive arthritis synovial fluid and blood.

TCRdb redid the calling of the 5' RACE reads with MiXCR, one entry per CDR3 protein. In the table there are approximately 88,000 distinct CDR3 sequences, 8.8% of which are singletons. CDR1 and CDR2 from the germline V gene are SQVTM and ANQGSEA. V was trimmed by 6 bases and J by 5 bases, leaving 14 bases between them. This CDR3 has 13 amino acids. Many counts were recorded for this clonotype. Its antigen is not known. The sequencing input was blood, either unsorted or a sorted T cell fraction (not recorded which). The rearrangement links TRBV29-1 to TRBJ2-1; D is ambiguous. The TCR was taken from a male donor with ankylosing spondylitis or in good health (not recorded which). The CDR3: CSVETKADNEQFF. The CDR3 nucleotides are TGCAGCGTCGAGACCAAAGCCGACAATGAGCAGTTCTTC.